These 23 T cell receptor beta chains were sequenced from one sample in a study of T cells in Graves' hyperthyroidism and ophthalmopathy. Amplification of TCR beta CDR3 regions used RNA as the template. A set of HTBI primers served as the primers for a first-round RT-PCR of the TCR CDR3. One entry per CDR3 protein results from TCRdb running MiXCR on the multiplex PCR reads. The sample records 490,000 or so distinct CDR3 sequences, about 20% being singletons. The sample comprised blood. The receptors here all came from a woman aged 70-85 years with Graves' ophthalmopathy.

This clonotype appeared many times. The gene calls are TRBV27 and TRBJ1-2; D is ambiguous. Germline V gene sequence: CDR1 MNHEY, CDR2 SMNVEV (reference sequence). The length of the CDR3 is 14 residues. Trimming shortened V by 6 bases and J by 4 bases, and 15 bases separated the two germline ends. The CDR3 spells CASSVAFSAYGYTF. In DNA, the CDR3 is TGTGCCAGCAGCGTCGCATTCAGTGCCTATGGCTACACCTTC.

This clonotype was observed a single time. One end of the junction is discordant with germline, which a read error may explain. This chain joins TRBV9 and TRBJ2-3, with D possibly TRBD2 on 6 matching bases. The CDR3 runs 16 residues. CDR1 is SGDLS, CDR2 YYNGEE, per germline. The CDR3 coding sequence is TGTGCCAGCAGGGTAGGGCCGGGAGAGATGACAGATACGCAGTATTTT. This sequence encodes CASRVGPGEMTDTQYF.

This clonotype has a handful of counts. The CDR3 here is CASSVRHSNTEAFF. The CDR3 DNA sequence: TGTGCCAGCAGTGTTCGGCATTCGAACACTGAAGCTTTCTTT. This chain joins TRBV6-1 and TRBJ1-1, with D unresolved. The CDR3 runs 14 residues. The V and J ends lost 4 bases and 1 base respectively, with 10 bases between them. From germline, CDR1 is MNHNS and CDR2 SASEGT.

V and J are TRBV27 and TRBJ1-2; D perhaps matches TRBD1 (5 bases). From germline, CDR1 is MNHEY and CDR2 SMNVEV (reference sequence). This CDR3 is 16 amino acids long. Between the trimmed V and J ends, which lost 0 bases and 6 bases, there was a span of 17 bases. The CDR3 protein is CASSLSPRAVPHGYTF. DNA for the CDR3: TGTGCCAGCAGTTTATCGCCCAGGGCGGTCCCACATGGCTACACCTTC.

The J gene is TRBJ2-1, the V gene TRBV6-1; TRBD1 agrees at 7 bases. The CDR3 is made up of 14 amino acids. The germline V gene has CDR1 MNHNS and CDR2 SASEGT. Trimming at V came to 5 bases and at J to 2 bases, leaving 3 bases not matched to a gene. CDR3 in DNA: TGTGCCAGCAGTAAGGGGGCTGCCTACAATGAGCAGTTCTTC. It specifies CASSKGAAYNEQFF.

V is TRBV6-1 and J is TRBJ2-7; 7 bases map to TRBD1. Germline CDR1 is MNHNS and CDR2 is SASEGT. With V trimmed by 7 bases and J by 0 bases, 3 bases remained unmatched. This CDR3 has 13 amino acids. The CDR3 DNA reads TGTGCCAGCAACAGGGGAAGCTCCTACGAGCAGTACTTC. This sequence encodes CASNRGSSYEQYF.

The rearrangement links TRBV19 to TRBJ2-7; 8 bases match TRBD2. J lost 4 bases, V lost 7 bases, and 15 bases had no gene match. This CDR3 has 16 residues. The germline CDR1 and CDR2 sequences are LNHDA and SQIVND (reference sequence). This CDR3 reads CASTEVAGGHFYEQYF. In DNA, the CDR3 is TGTGCCAGTACCGAGGTGGCGGGGGGCCACTTTTACGAGCAGTACTTC.

The CDR3 loop reads CASSQGGRSEQYF. The CDR3 coding sequence is TGTGCCAGCAGCCAAGGGGGTAGGTCCGAGCAGTACTTC. V gene TRBV3-1 combines with J gene TRBJ2-7; no definite D call. The CDR3 has 13 amino acids. The V end was cut by 1 base, the J end by 6 bases, with 10 bases between. Germline V lookup: CDR1 LGHDT, CDR2 YNNKEL (reference sequence).

This clonotype was counted at least ten times. V and J are TRBV2 and TRBJ2-2, with D tentatively TRBD1 (6 bases). The CDR3 is made up of 13 amino acids. Germline CDR1 reads SNHLY; CDR2 reads FYNNEI. V was trimmed by 6 bases and J by 7 bases, leaving 12 bases between them. CDR3 protein: CASRSGAGGELFF. The CDR3 DNA reads TGTGCCAGCAGGTCAGGGGCGGGCGGGGAGCTGTTTTTT. The full variable domain, completed using reference TRBV2 and TRBJ2-2, is EPEVTQTPSHQVTQMGQEVILRCVPISNHLYFYWYRQILGQKVEFLVSFYNNEISEKSEIFDDQFSVERPDGSNFTLKIRSTKLEDSAMYFCASRSGAGGELFFGEGSRLTVL.

There are many counts of this clonotype. The rearrangement links TRBV28 to TRBJ1-1, with 8 bases matching TRBD1. There are 17 residues in the CDR3. Germline V gene sequence: CDR1 MDHEN, CDR2 SYDVKM. J gave up 5 bases and V 2 bases, and 13 bases lay outside the gene matches. The CDR3 DNA reads as TGTGCCAGCAGTTTAGTACAGGGGGAATGGTTGGGGACTGAAGCTTTCTTT. Translated: CASSLVQGEWLGTEAFF.

This chain links TRBV30 with TRBJ1-1; D may be TRBD1 (5 bases). The germline V gene encodes CDR1 GTSNPN and CDR2 SVGIG (reference sequence). Trimming shortened V by 1 base and J by 6 bases, and 15 bases separated the two germline ends. The CDR3 spans 14 residues. The CDR3 loop is CAWSAGQGWSEAFF. CDR3 coding DNA: TGTGCCTGGAGTGCCGGGCAGGGCTGGTCTGAAGCTTTCTTT.

The chain carries TRBV20-1 and TRBJ2-7; either TRBD1 or TRBD2 may fit D (6 bases each). The CDR3 runs to 12 residues. Germline values: CDR1 DFQATT, CDR2 SNEGSKA (reference sequence). V was clipped by 7 bases and J by 4 bases, with 14 bases between them. The CDR3 DNA reads TGCAGTGGCCATGGAGGGGGGTACGAGCAGTACTTC. It specifies CSGHGGGYEQYF.

This clonotype has more than one count but fewer than ten. The rearrangement uses TRBV2 and TRBJ2-5; D could derive from TRBD1 or TRBD2 (5 bases each). V was shortened by 11 bases and J by 4 bases, with 20 bases between the two germline ends. Germline CDR1 is SNHLY and CDR2 is FYNNEI. CDR3 length: 14 residues. This chain's CDR3 is CALGGFQSGETQYF. The CDR3 DNA is TGTGCCCTTGGGGGATTCCAGTCTGGAGAGACCCAGTACTTC.

Many counts were recorded for this clonotype. The chain joins TRBV28 to TRBJ1-5; D ambiguous. Germline CDR1 and CDR2: MDHEN and SYDVKM. V lost 3 bases and J 4 bases, leaving 10 bases between the germline ends. The CDR3 sequence is 14 residues long. CDR3 loop: CASSFSGENQPQHF. CDR3 bases: TGTGCCAGCAGTTTTAGCGGCGAGAATCAGCCCCAGCATTTT.

Regarding this clonotype: It may be a read error: a sequence one base away is much more abundant. CDR3 coding DNA: TGTGCCAGCAGTATCCGGGACGGGGGATATGGCTACACCTTC. It specifies CASSIRDGGYGYTF. The chain recombines TRBV2 with TRBJ1-2, with D possibly being TRBD1 (5 bases). Trimming cost V 5 bases and J 5 bases, with 15 bases left between them. The CDR3 is 14 residues long. Germline V gene data show CDR1 as SNHLY and CDR2 as FYNNEI.

This clonotype showed up just a few times. The chain combines TRBV7-6 with TRBJ2-1; TRBD2 aligns across 13 bases. CDR1 is SGHVS and CDR2 is FNYEAQ in the germline V gene. The CDR3 totals 15 residues. Trimming at V came to 5 bases and at J to 5 bases, leaving 3 bases not matched to a gene. The CDR3 coding sequence is TGTGCCAGCAGCAGACTAGCGGGAGGCAACAATGAGCAGTTCTTC. This sequence encodes CASSRLAGGNNEQFF.

This clonotype was detected many times. The chain combines TRBV28 with TRBJ1-5, with 8 nucleotides matching TRBD1. Germline CDR1 and CDR2: MDHEN and SYDVKM. Trimming removed 7 bases from V and 9 bases from J; junction bases left unmatched: 14. The CDR3 is 15 residues long. This CDR3 reads CASKPPGGLVLPQHF. CDR3 DNA sequence: TGTGCCAGCAAGCCCCCAGGGGGCCTAGTTTTGCCCCAGCATTTT.

This chain's CDR3 is CASSSTRDIQYF. CDR3 DNA: TGTGCCAGCAGTTCCACTAGGGACATTCAGTACTTC. The chain employs TRBV28 and TRBJ2-4; D is possibly TRBD2 (5 bases). Germline lookup yields CDR1 MDHEN and CDR2 SYDVKM. V lost 4 bases and J lost 8, with 9 bases in between. CDR3 length: 12 amino acids.

This clonotype was detected a few times. The chain couples TRBV12-3 or TRBV12-4 to TRBJ1-2; no definite D call. CDR3 size: 16 residues. V was clipped by 3 bases and J by 4 bases, with 18 bases between them. CDR3 amino acids: CASSLRTPSFGYGYTF. In DNA form, the CDR3 reads TGTGCCAGCAGTTTGAGGACCCCTAGCTTCGGCTATGGCTACACCTTC.

The chain uses TRBV19 and TRBJ2-4; 7 bases are a match to TRBD1. Trimming took 5 bases from V and 6 from J; bases not matched to a gene: 7. The V gene's germline CDR1 is LNHDA and CDR2 SQIVND (reference sequence). This CDR3 contains 14 residues. The CDR3 nucleotides are TGTGCCAGTAGTGAAGGGGGCGGAACAAACATTCAGTACTTC. It is translated as CASSEGGGTNIQYF.

This clonotype was found a few times. This rearrangement joins TRBV30 to TRBJ1-4; D is unclear. V was clipped by 1 base and J by 0 bases, with 12 bases between them. Germline CDR1 is GTSNPN and CDR2 is SVGIG (reference sequence). CDR3 length: 16 amino acids. The CDR3 DNA follows: TGTGCCTGGAGTGCGGCCAAGGTTGCAACTAATGAAAAACTGTTTTTT. Encoded protein: CAWSAAKVATNEKLFF.

This clonotype was counted many times. The chain employs TRBV5-1 and TRBJ2-7, with D tentatively TRBD2 (6 bases). The germline V gene encodes CDR1 SGHRS and CDR2 YFSETQ. The CDR3 is 14 amino acids. Deletions cut 0 bases from V and 2 bases from J, with 9 bases between. CDR3: CASSLGGVAYEQYF. In nucleotides, the CDR3 is TGCGCCAGCAGCTTGGGCGGGGTTGCCTACGAGCAGTACTTC. Together with reference TRBV5-1 and TRBJ2-7, the CDR3 gives the full variable domain: KAGVTQTPRYLIKTRGQQVTLSCSPISGHRSVSWYQQTPGQGLQFLFEYFSETQRNKGNFPGRFSGRQFSNSRSEMNVSTLELGDSALYLCASSLGGVAYEQYFGPGTRLTVT.

There are a few counts of this clonotype. The rearrangement uses TRBV5-1 and TRBJ1-5; D is possibly TRBD1 (6 bases). Germline V gene data show CDR1 as SGHRS and CDR2 as YFSETQ. This CDR3 comprises 16 residues. Trimming removed 0 bases at V and 6 bases at J, with 16 bases between. The CDR3 DNA reads TGCGCCAGCAGCTTGGCGGGGGGGGCCGGGAGTCAGCCCCAGCATTTT. Protein product: CASSLAGGAGSQPQHF.